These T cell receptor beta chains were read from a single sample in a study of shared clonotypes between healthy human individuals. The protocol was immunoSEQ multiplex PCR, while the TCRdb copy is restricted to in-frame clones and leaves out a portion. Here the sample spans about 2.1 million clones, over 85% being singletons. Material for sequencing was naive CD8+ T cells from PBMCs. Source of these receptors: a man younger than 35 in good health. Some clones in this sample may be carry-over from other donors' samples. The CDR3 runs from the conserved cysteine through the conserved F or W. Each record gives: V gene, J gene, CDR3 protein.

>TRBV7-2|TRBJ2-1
CASSPVGSSPFF
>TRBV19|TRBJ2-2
CASSIGFIGELFF
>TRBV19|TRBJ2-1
CASSSPRQFSYNEQFF
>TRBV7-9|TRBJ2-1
CASSSPGQPLYNEQFF
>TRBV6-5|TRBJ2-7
CASSYSGTAYEQYF
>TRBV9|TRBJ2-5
CASSQGAGKETQYF
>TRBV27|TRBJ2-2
CASSLSRISGELFF
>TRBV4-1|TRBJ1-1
CASSQEGYTEAFF
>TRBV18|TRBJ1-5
CASSPYPTGASNQPQHF
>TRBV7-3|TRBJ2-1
CASSLTRNEQFF
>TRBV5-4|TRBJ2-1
CASTPEDRIYNEQFF
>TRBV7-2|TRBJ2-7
CASSLRGQSSYEQYF
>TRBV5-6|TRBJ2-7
CASSSLTGGGEQYF
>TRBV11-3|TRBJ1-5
CASSLDEYPPQHF
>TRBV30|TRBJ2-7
CAWGSRAGVPYEQYF
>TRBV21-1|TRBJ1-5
CASSKETGVCRVQPQHF
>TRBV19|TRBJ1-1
CASSLNRGTEAFF
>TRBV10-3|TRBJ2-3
CAISGLYTDTQYF
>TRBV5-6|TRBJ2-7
CASSSLMVEASYEQYF
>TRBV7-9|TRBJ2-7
CASSGTTAYEQYF
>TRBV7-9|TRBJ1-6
CASSLGPRGRDSPLHF
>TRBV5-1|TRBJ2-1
CASSWGPAWQVF
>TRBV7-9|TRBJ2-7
CASSFGESEQYF
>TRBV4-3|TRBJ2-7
CASSQAPGGRTSSYEQYF
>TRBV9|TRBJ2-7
CASSAGDRAAEQYF
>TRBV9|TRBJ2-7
CASSESGTGSYEQYF
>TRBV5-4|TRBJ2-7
CASSLDRGGYEQYF
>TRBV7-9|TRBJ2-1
CASSSGTSGREPYNEQFF
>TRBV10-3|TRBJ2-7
CAISESWGNYEQYF
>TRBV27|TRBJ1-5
CASRVGGGNQPQHF
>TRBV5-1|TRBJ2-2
CASSPEEVTNTGELFF
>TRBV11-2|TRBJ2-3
CASGPLLTDTQYF
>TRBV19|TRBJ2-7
CASSPGTNYEQYF
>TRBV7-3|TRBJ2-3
CASSRGVTTDTQYF
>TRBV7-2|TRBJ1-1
CASSPSPGRSNTEAFF
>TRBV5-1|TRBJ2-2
CASSHGRGSNTGELFF
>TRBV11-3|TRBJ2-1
CASSSGLAQYNEQFF
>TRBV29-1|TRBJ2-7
CSVGPFGGRAHEQYF
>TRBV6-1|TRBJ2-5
CASSESGGREVKETQYF
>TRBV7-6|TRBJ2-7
CASSLELGQASAYEQYF
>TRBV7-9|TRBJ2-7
CASSARGSYEQYF